The 4 T cell receptor beta chains listed next were all sequenced from one sample in a study of beta chain features in type 1 diabetes. Study results and limitations: Among patients with Type 1 diabetes, TCRB CDR3s were moderately but significantly shorter in every one of the four CD4+ subsets.

Their recognized antigens are unknown. Every bit of the isolated RNA underwent reverse transcription, so sequencing read expressed TCRB transcripts. The method was immunoSEQ multiplex PCR; TCRdb's version includes in-frame clones alone and lacks a portion of them. The sample gives roughly 15,000 clones, 76% of which show up once; approximately 0.31% is in the top ten. The material sequenced was stem cell memory CD4+ T cells from blood. The receptors shown here come from a woman aged 18 to 35 with type 1 diabetes.

The chain carries TRBV28 and TRBJ2-7; TRBD2 agrees at 8 bases. The CDR3 has 15 residues. Trimming removed 3 bases from V and 3 bases from J; junction bases left unmatched: 7. Germline V CDR1 and CDR2: MDHEN, SYDVKM. CDR3 DNA sequence: TGTGCCAGCAGTTTTCCCGGGACTAGAGGCTACGAGCAGTACTTC. It encodes CASSFPGTRGYEQYF.

This chain links TRBV6-5 with TRBJ1-1, with 8 nucleotides matching TRBD1. Germline V gene lookup returns CDR1 MNHEY and CDR2 SVGAGI. The CDR3 covers 15 residues. Trimming removed 4 bases from V and 3 bases from J; junction bases left unmatched: 7. CDR3 sequence: CASSLGTTGDTEAFF. The CDR3 DNA reads TGTGCCAGCAGTTTAGGGACGACAGGGGACACTGAAGCTTTCTTT.

V and J are TRBV6-6 and TRBJ1-1; D unresolved. The germline V gene has CDR1 MNHNY and CDR2 SVGAGI (reference sequence). CDR3 length equals 13 residues. Between the trimmed V and J ends, which lost 6 bases and 5 bases, there was a span of 13 bases. This CDR3 is CASRRALRTEAFF. DNA for the CDR3: TGTGCCAGCAGGAGGGCCCTGAGGACTGAAGCTTTCTTT.

This clone was recorded a few times. The chain carries TRBV11-3 and TRBJ2-7; 8 bases line up with TRBD2. The CDR3 is 13 amino acids. CDR1 SGHNT and CDR2 YENEEA come from the germline V gene. Trimming removed 3 bases from V and 7 bases from J; junction bases left unmatched: 5. As DNA, the CDR3 is TGTGCCAGCAGCTTCGGGAGGGCGGGAGAGCAGTACGTC. The encoded protein is CASSFGRAGEQYV.